Shown below are 20 T cell receptor beta chains from a single sample sequenced in a study of blood T cell repertoires in COVID-19. Assay: immunoSEQ multiplex PCR; the TCRdb copy retains only in-frame clones and omits some. The sample consists of under 95,000 clones, 85% of them appearing once. Material for sequencing was peripheral blood. These TCRs come from a man aged 45 to 65 with COVID-19, enrolled during active disease.

CDR3 bases: TGTGCCAGCACTCTAGAGCCAAGCGGGAGACTGCATGAGCAGTTCTTC. This encodes CASTLEPSGRLHEQFF. The chain employs TRBV9 and TRBJ2-1; 8 bases are a match to TRBD2. The CDR3 totals 16 residues. J lost 8 bases, V lost 6 bases, and 16 bases had no gene match. Germline-derived CDR1 and CDR2 are SGDLS and YYNGEE.

V gene TRBV6-1 combines with J gene TRBJ2-7; 9 bases align to TRBD2. From germline, CDR1 is MNHNS and CDR2 SASEGT. The CDR3 consists of 16 residues. V lost 4 bases to trimming and J lost 5 bases; unmatched junction nucleotides: 12. The CDR3 nucleotides are TGTGCCAGCAGTGTCCTTGCGGGAGGGAATAAGCACGAGCAGTACTTC. Amino acid sequence: CASSVLAGGNKHEQYF.

The sample holds a few counts of this clone. This chain uses TRBV6-5 with TRBJ1-4, with a tentative D call TRBD1 (6 bases). CDR1 and CDR2 from the germline V gene are MNHEY and SVGAGI. Trimming took off 6 bases at V and 3 bases at J, with 14 bases between the two ends. This CDR3 spans 15 amino acids. This CDR3 reads CASSRSRGANEKLFF. The DNA of the CDR3 is TGTGCCAGCAGCCGTAGCAGGGGAGCTAATGAAAAACTGTTTTTT.

The gene calls are TRBV28 and TRBJ2-7, with 8 bases lining up with TRBD1. V lost 4 bases to trimming and J lost 4 bases; unmatched junction nucleotides: 6. The CDR3 loop spans 14 amino acids. Germline CDR1 reads MDHEN; CDR2 reads SYDVKM. The CDR3: CASSSRDRSYEQYF. In DNA, the CDR3 is TGTGCCAGCAGTTCCCGGGACAGGTCGTACGAGCAGTACTTC.

The chain has TRBV28 and TRBJ2-2; D remains unclear. CDR3 length: 13 residues. The germline V gene encodes CDR1 MDHEN and CDR2 SYDVKM. The V and J ends lost 6 bases and 4 bases respectively, with 9 bases between them. The CDR3 coding sequence is TGTGCCAGCAGACGCCCGGGCACCGGGGAGCTGTTTTTT. Translating gives CASRRPGTGELFF.

The chain carries TRBV29-1 and TRBJ2-3; D perhaps matches TRBD1 (6 bases). This CDR3 region has 12 residues. The germline V gene encodes CDR1 SQVTM and CDR2 ANQGSEA. Trimming stripped 4 bases from V and 4 bases from J, with 9 bases between. The CDR3 loop is CSVAGHPDTQYF. For the CDR3, the DNA is TGCAGCGTTGCGGGACATCCAGATACGCAGTATTTT.

The chain uses TRBV3-1 (or the pseudogene TRBV3-2) and TRBJ2-1, with 8 bases that match TRBD1. CDR3 size: 15 residues. The germline V gene has CDR1 LGHDT and CDR2 YNNKEL (reference sequence). The V segment lost 6 bases and the J segment 4 bases; nucleotides outside the gene matches: 8. The CDR3 loop is CASRNSGTGYNEQFF. For the CDR3, the DNA is TGTGCCAGCAGGAACTCCGGGACAGGTTACAATGAGCAGTTCTTC.

The chain is built from TRBV6-5 and TRBJ1-1; tentative D call: TRBD1 (6 bases). CDR1 and CDR2 (germline): MNHEY, SVGAGI. The CDR3 is made up of 13 amino acids. The V end lost 6 bases, the J end lost 4 bases, and 12 bases lay between the germline ends. CDR3 nucleotides: TGTGCCAGCAGCCAGGGGTTTGGCACTGAAGCTTTCTTT. As protein: CASSQGFGTEAFF.

V and J are TRBV11-1 and TRBJ2-1; 9 bases are a match to TRBD2. Germline trimming cut 0 bases from V and 4 bases from J; bases unmatched to any gene: 4. This CDR3 is 16 amino acids long. Germline V gene data show CDR1 as SGHAT and CDR2 as FQDESV (reference sequence). CDR3 region: CASSLAGTSFYNEQFF. The DNA for the CDR3 is TGTGCCAGCAGCTTAGCGGGGACTAGCTTTTACAATGAGCAGTTCTTC.

The chain recombines TRBV27 with TRBJ2-2; no clear D gene. The germline V and J ends were trimmed by 0 bases and 4 bases, with 18 bases remaining between them. This CDR3 has 18 amino acids. Germline loops: CDR1 MNHEY, CDR2 SMNVEV (reference sequence). CDR3 region: CASSLSLVEFYFTGELFF. DNA for the CDR3: TGTGCCAGCAGTTTATCCCTCGTGGAGTTTTACTTCACCGGGGAGCTGTTTTTT.

The chain couples TRBV9 to TRBJ1-1; TRBD1 aligns across 9 bases. V shed 0 bases and J 7 bases; nucleotides not matched to a gene: 4. The CDR3 has 14 amino acids. CDR1 is SGDLS and CDR2 is YYNGEE in the germline V gene. CDR3 protein: CASSVGGQGLEAFF. The CDR3 region has the DNA TGTGCCAGCAGCGTAGGTGGACAGGGGCTTGAAGCTTTCTTT. Full variable domain (outside the CDR3, taken from reference TRBV9 and TRBJ1-1): DSGVTQTPKHLITATGQRVTLRCSPRSGDLSVYWYQQSLDQGLQFLIQYYNGEERAKGNILERFSAQQFPDLHSELNLSSLELGDSALYFCASSVGGQGLEAFFGQGTRLTVV.

CDR3 nucleotide sequence: TGTGCCAGCCGCGTCATGCGGGGCCTGAACACTGAAGCTTTCTTT. It is translated as CASRVMRGLNTEAFF. The V and J genes are TRBV28 and TRBJ1-1, with D possibly matching TRBD1 (5 bases). The CDR3 spans 15 residues. The germline CDR1 and CDR2 sequences are MDHEN and SYDVKM. The V end was cut by 8 bases, the J end by 0 bases, with 16 bases between. The variable domain in full, with the rest retrieved from reference TRBV28 and TRBJ1-1, is DVKVTQSSRYLVKRTGEKVFLECVQDMDHENMFWYRQDPGLGLRLIYFSYDVKMKEKGDIPEGYSVSREKKERFSLILESASTNQTSMYLCASRVMRGLNTEAFFGQGTRLTVV.

The chain couples TRBV5-6 to TRBJ2-1, with TRBD1 as a possible D gene (5 bases). V lost 4 bases, J lost 9 bases, and 14 bases lay in between. The CDR3 has 13 amino acids. Germline V gives CDR1 SGHDT, CDR2 YYEEEE. CDR3 residues: CASSGWGGLEQFF. The CDR3 DNA sequence: TGTGCCAGCAGCGGGTGGGGCGGTCTTGAGCAGTTCTTC.

The DNA for the CDR3 is TGTGCCAGCAGCCTTTGGACAGGGCGCGAGCAGTACTTC. It specifies CASSLWTGREQYF. This chain connects TRBV7-9 to TRBJ2-7; 8 bases are a match to TRBD1. The CDR3 is 13 amino acids. J gave up 6 bases and V 5 bases, and 6 bases lay outside the gene matches. CDR1 and CDR2 (germline): SEHNR, FQNEAQ (reference sequence).

The chain has TRBV24-1 and TRBJ2-5, with 7 nucleotides matching TRBD1. V gave up 3 bases and J gave up 0 bases; unmatched junction bases: 3. The CDR3 is 15 amino acids. Germline V gene lookup returns CDR1 KGHDR and CDR2 SFDVKD. In nucleotides, the CDR3 is TGTGCCACCAGTGATAAGACAGGGTACCAAGAGACCCAGTACTTC. This sequence encodes CATSDKTGYQETQYF.

The chain recombines TRBV30 with TRBJ2-1; D possibly corresponds to TRBD1 (5 bases). The V end was cut by 4 bases, the J end by 3 bases, with 7 bases between. The CDR3 has 12 residues. Germline V gives CDR1 GTSNPN, CDR2 SVGIG (reference sequence). The chain's CDR3 is CAWTDIYNEQFF. The CDR3 DNA reads TGTGCCTGGACGGACATCTACAATGAGCAGTTCTTC. The full variable domain, in which reference TRBV30 and TRBJ2-1 provide the parts outside the CDR3, is SQTIHQWPATLVQPVGSPLSLECTVEGTSNPNLYWYRQAAGRGLQLLFYSVGIGQISSEVPQNLSASRPQDRQFILSSKKLLLSDSGFYLCAWTDIYNEQFFGPGTRLTVL.

The chain uses TRBV30 and TRBJ2-2, with D hard to call. The V end was cut by 3 bases, the J end by 2 bases, with 10 bases between. Germline loops: CDR1 GTSNPN, CDR2 SVGIG (reference sequence). There are 14 residues in the CDR3. CDR3 sequence reads: CAWRARINTGELFF. CDR3 coding DNA: TGTGCCTGGAGAGCCAGGATTAACACCGGGGAGCTGTTTTTT. Variable domain in full (rest from reference TRBV30 and TRBJ2-2): SQTIHQWPATLVQPVGSPLSLECTVEGTSNPNLYWYRQAAGRGLQLLFYSVGIGQISSEVPQNLSASRPQDRQFILSSKKLLLSDSGFYLCAWRARINTGELFFGEGSRLTVL.

This clone was observed a handful of times. V is TRBV19 and J is TRBJ2-5; D gene uncertain. This CDR3 has 13 amino acids. V dropped 2 bases and J dropped 5 bases, with 9 bases sitting between them. CDR1 and CDR2 (germline): LNHDA, SQIVND (reference sequence). CDR3 nucleotides: TGTGCCAGTAGTATACAGGTTTGGGAGACCCAGTACTTC. Translated: CASSIQVWETQYF.

This clone has a single count. This sequence joins TRBV19 and TRBJ1-5; no definite D call. This CDR3 contains 13 residues. V gave up 7 bases and J gave up 4 bases, with 11 bases separating them. Germline V gene sequence: CDR1 LNHDA, CDR2 SQIVND (reference sequence). The CDR3: CASTKRANQPQHF. CDR3 coding DNA: TGTGCCAGTACCAAGAGGGCGAATCAGCCCCAGCATTTT.

This chain links TRBV5-6 with TRBJ1-2; D is unclear. Germline CDR1 reads SGHDT; CDR2 reads YYEEEE. The CDR3 has 14 amino acids. Trimming shortened V by 3 bases and J by 7 bases, and 16 bases separated the two germline ends. The CDR3 DNA sequence: TGTGCCAGCAGCTGGGAGGACTCTTGGGGTGGCTACACCTTC. Translation gives CASSWEDSWGGYTF.